This T cell receptor (beta chain) was documented in a study of blood T cell repertoires in COVID-19. Study at large: COVID-19 samples from acute and convalescent phases originated in the United States, Italy and Spain.

Assay: immunoSEQ multiplex PCR; the TCRdb copy retains only in-frame clones and omits some. The sample holds fewer than 250,000 clones; roughly 84% are singletons and the top ten take 6.8%. Germline loops: CDR1 MNHEY, CDR2 SMNVEV (reference sequence). V was pared by 3 bases and J by 6 bases, with 17 bases between. This CDR3 has 16 residues. This TCR was recovered from a woman aged 40 to 55 who had recovered from COVID-19. Specimen: PBMCs or T cells enriched from blood (not recorded which). This chain connects TRBV27 to TRBJ2-2, with a possible D match to TRBD1 (7 bases). The CDR3 is CASSFKGQGGPGELFF. The CDR3 nucleotides are TGTGCCAGCAGTTTCAAGGGGCAGGGGGGCCCCGGGGAGCTGTTTTTT.